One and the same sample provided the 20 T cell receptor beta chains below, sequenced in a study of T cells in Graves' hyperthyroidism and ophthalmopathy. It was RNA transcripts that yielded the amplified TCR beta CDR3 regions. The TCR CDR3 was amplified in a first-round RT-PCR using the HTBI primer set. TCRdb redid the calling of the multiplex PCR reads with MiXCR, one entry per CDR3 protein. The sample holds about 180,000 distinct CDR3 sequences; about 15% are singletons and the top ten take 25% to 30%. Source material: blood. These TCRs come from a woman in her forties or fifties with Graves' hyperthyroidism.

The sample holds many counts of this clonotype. The CDR3 nucleotides are TGTGCCAGCAGTGAAGACCCTAGTCCTTACAATGAGCAGTTCTTC. This translates into CASSEDPSPYNEQFF. The chain combines TRBV2 with TRBJ2-1; the D is unclear. Germline lookup yields CDR1 SNHLY and CDR2 FYNNEI. V shed 1 base and J shed 4 bases, with 11 bases lying between them. This CDR3 has 15 residues.

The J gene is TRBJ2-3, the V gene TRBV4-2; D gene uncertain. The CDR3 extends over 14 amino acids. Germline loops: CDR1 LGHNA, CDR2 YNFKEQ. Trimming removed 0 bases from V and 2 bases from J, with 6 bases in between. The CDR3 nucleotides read TGTGCCAGCAGCCAAGAAGCAGACACAGATACGCAGTATTTT. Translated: CASSQEADTDTQYF.

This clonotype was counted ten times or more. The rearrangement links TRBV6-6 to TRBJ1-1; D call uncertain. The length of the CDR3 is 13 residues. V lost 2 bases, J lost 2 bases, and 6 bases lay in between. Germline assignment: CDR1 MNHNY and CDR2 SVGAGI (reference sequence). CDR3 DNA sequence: TGTGCCAGCAGTTACGGCTCCAACACTGAAGCTTTCTTT. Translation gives CASSYGSNTEAFF.

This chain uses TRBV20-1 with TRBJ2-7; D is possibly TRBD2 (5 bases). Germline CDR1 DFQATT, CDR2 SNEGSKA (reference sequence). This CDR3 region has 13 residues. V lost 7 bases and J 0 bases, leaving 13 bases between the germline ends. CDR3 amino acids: CSVKSTSSYEQYF. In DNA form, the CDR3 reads TGCAGTGTCAAGAGTACTAGCTCCTACGAGCAGTACTTC.

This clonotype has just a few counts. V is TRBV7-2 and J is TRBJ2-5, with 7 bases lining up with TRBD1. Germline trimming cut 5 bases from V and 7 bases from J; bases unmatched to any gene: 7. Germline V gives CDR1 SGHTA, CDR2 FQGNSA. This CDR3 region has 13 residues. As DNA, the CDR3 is TGTGCCAGCAGCCGCGACAGGGAGCGGACCCAGTACTTC. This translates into CASSRDRERTQYF.

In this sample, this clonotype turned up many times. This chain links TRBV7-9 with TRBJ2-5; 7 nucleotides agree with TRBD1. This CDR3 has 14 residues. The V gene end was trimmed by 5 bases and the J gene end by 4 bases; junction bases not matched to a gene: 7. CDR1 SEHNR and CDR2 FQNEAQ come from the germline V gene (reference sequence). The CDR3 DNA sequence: TGTGCCAGCAGCCCAAGAGGGGGCACAGAGACCCAGTACTTC. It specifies CASSPRGGTETQYF.

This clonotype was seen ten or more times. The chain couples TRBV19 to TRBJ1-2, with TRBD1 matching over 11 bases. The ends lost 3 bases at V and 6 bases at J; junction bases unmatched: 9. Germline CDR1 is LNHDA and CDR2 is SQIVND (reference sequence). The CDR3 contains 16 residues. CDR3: CASSIPNRDRGNGYTF. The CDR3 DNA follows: TGTGCCAGTAGTATCCCTAACCGGGACAGGGGGAATGGCTACACCTTC.

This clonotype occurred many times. CDR3 DNA: TGTGCCAGCAGTTGGGACACCCGAGGCAGTCAGCCCCAGCATTTT. This translates into CASSWDTRGSQPQHF. The chain couples TRBV2 to TRBJ1-5; possibly TRBD1 for D (6 bases). This CDR3 is built from 15 residues. From germline, CDR1 is SNHLY and CDR2 FYNNEI. V dropped 5 bases and J dropped 6 bases, with 17 bases sitting between them.

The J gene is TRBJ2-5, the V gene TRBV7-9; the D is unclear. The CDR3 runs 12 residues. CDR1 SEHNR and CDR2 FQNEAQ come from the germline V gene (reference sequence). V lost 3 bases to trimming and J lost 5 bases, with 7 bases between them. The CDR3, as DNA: TGTGCCAGCAGCTTCAATCTCGAGACCCAGTACTTC. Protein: CASSFNLETQYF.

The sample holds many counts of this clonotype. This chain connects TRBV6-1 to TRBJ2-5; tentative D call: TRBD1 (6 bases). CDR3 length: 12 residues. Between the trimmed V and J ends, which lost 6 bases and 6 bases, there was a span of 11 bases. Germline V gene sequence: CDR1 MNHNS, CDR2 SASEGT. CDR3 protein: CASSQGSKTQYF. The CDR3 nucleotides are TGTGCCAGCAGCCAGGGGTCGAAGACCCAGTACTTC.

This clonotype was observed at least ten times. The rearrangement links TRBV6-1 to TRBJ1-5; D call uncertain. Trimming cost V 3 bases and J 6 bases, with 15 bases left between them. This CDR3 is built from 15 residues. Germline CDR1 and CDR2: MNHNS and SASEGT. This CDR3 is CASSDHPGGFQPQHF. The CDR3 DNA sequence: TGTGCCAGCAGTGATCACCCGGGCGGCTTTCAGCCCCAGCATTTT.

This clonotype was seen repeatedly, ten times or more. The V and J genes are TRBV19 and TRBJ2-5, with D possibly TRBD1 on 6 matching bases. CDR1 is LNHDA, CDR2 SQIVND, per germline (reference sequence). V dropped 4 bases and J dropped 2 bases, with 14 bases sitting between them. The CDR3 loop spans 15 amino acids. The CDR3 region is CASSNGQTVQETQYF. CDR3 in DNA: TGTGCCAGTAGTAACGGACAGACAGTACAAGAGACCCAGTACTTC.

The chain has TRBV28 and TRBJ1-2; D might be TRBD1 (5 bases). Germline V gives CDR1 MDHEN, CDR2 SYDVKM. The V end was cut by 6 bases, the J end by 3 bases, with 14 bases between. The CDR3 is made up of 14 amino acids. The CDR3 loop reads CASSVGPTDYGYTF. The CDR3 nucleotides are TGTGCCAGCAGCGTTGGACCGACAGACTATGGCTACACCTTC.

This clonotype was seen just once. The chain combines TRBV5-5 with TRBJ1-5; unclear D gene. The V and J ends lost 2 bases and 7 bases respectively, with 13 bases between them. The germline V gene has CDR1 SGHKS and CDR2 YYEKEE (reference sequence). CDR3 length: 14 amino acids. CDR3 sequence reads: CASSFAGIEQPQHF. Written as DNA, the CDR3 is TGTGCCAGCAGCTTTGCGGGTATAGAGCAGCCCCAGCATTTT.

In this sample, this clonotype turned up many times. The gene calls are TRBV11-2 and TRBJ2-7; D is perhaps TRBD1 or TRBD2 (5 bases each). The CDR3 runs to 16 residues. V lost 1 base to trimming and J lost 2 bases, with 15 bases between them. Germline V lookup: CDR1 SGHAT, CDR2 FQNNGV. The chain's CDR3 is CASSLAVGAVTYEQYF. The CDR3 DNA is TGTGCCAGCAGCTTAGCGGTCGGGGCGGTAACCTACGAGCAGTACTTC.

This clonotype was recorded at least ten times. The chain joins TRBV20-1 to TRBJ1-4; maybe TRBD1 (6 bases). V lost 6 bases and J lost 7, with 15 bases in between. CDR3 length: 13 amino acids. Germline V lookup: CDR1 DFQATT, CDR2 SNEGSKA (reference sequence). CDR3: CSALDSRGEKLFF. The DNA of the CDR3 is TGCAGTGCATTGGACAGCAGGGGTGAAAAACTGTTTTTT.

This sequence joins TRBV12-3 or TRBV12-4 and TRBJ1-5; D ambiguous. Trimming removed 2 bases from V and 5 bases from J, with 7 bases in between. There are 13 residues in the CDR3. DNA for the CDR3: TGTGCCAGCAGTTTAAATGGGGATCAGCCCCAGCATTTT. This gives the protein CASSLNGDQPQHF.

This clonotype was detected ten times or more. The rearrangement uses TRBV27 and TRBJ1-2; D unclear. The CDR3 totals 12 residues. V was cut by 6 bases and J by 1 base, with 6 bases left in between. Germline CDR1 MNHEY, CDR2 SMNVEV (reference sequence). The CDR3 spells CASRTLNYGYTF. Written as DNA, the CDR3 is TGTGCCAGCAGAACCCTTAACTATGGCTACACCTTC.

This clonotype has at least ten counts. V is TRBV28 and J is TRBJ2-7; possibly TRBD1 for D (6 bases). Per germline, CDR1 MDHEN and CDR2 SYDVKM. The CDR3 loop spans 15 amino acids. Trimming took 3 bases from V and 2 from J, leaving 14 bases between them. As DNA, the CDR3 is TGTGCCAGCAGTTTTACAGGGAGAGGGACCTACGAGCAGTACTTC. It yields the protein CASSFTGRGTYEQYF.

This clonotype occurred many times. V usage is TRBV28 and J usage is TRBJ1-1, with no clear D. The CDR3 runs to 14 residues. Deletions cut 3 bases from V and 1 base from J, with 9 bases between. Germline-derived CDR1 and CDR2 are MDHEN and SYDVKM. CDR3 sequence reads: CASSFLLSNTEAFF. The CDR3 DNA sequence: TGTGCCAGCAGTTTCCTGCTATCGAACACTGAAGCTTTCTTT.